In this sample, the clone carrying this T cell receptor beta chain turned up once. The antigen remains undetermined. A much larger clonotype is one base distant, so this may be a read error. Cells are PBMCs isolated from 9 to 10 ml of fresh blood. From RNA transcripts, TCR beta CDR3 regions were amplified. Initially, a first-round RT-PCR of the TCR CDR3 employed the HTBI primer set. TCRdb recomputed calls from the multiplex PCR reads with MiXCR, one row per CDR3 protein. The sample carries roughly 630,000 distinct CDR3 sequences, 15% to 17% recorded once. The germline V gene encodes CDR1 SGHAT and CDR2 FQDESV (reference sequence). CDR3 length equals 17 residues. The data derive from a study of T cells in Graves' hyperthyroidism and ophthalmopathy. Study-level information: Peripheral blood was collected at initial diagnosis, before any treatment.

Study-wide results and caveats: A model of 13 V-J features distinguished ophthalmopathy from stable hyperthyroidism. Among thyroid clonotypes expanded above 0.001, most also appeared in blood.

The chain is built from TRBV11-1 and TRBJ2-1, with TRBD2 identical over 8 bases. The sample consisted of blood. The receptor comes from a woman between 25 and 40 years old with Graves' hyperthyroidism. The CDR3 region is CASSGFELSGSFYERFF. DNA for the CDR3: TGTGCCAGCAGCGGCTTCGAATTAAGCGGGAGTTTTTATGAGCGGTTCTTC.